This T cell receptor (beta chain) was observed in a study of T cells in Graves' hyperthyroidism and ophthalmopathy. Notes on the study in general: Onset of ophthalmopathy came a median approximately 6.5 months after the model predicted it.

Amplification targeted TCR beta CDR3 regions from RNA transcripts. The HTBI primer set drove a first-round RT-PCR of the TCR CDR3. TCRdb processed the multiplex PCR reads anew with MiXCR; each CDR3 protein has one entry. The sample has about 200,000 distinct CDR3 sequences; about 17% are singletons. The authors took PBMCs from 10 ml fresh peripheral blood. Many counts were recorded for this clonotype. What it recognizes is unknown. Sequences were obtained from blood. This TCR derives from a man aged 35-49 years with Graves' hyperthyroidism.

Here the CDR3 reads CATSRDGRVGNQPQHF. Here the CDR3 DNA reads TGTGCCACCAGCAGAGATGGCAGGGTCGGCAATCAGCCCCAGCATTTT. The V and J genes are TRBV15 and TRBJ1-5; D possibly corresponds to TRBD1 (5 bases). Between the trimmed V and J ends, which lost 0 bases and 2 bases, there was a span of 11 bases. CDR1 is LNHNV, CDR2 YYDKDF, per germline (reference sequence). CDR3 size: 16 residues.